The 11 T cell receptor beta chains given below trace back to one sample, sequenced in a study of T cell repertoires in cytomegalovirus infection. These TCRs are of unknown antigen specificity. TCRdb reprocessed the reads with MiXCR, giving one entry per CDR3 protein. The repertoire holds about 900,000 distinct CDR3 sequences, with around 32% as singletons. The sequences come from cultured CD8+ T cells from PBMCs, collected from culture after CMV antigen stimulation. All receptors derive from a human donor in good health (CMV status not recorded). Some clones in this sample may be carry-over from other donors' samples.

This chain uses TRBV15 with TRBJ1-3; D is undetermined. The CDR3 extends over 15 amino acids. V was clipped by 7 bases and J by 2 bases, with 15 bases between them. CDR1 is LNHNV and CDR2 is YYDKDF in the germline V gene (reference sequence). This chain's CDR3 is CATTSSRGPGNTIYF. For the CDR3, the DNA is TGTGCCACCACCAGCTCCAGAGGCCCTGGAAACACCATATATTTT. Full variable domain (remainder filled in from reference TRBV15 and TRBJ1-3): DAMVIQNPRYQVTQFGKPVTLSCSQTLNHNVMYWYQQKSSQAPKLLFHYYDKDFNNEADTPDNFQSRRPNTSFCFLDIRSPGLGDTAMYLCATTSSRGPGNTIYFGEGSWLTVV.

The V and J genes are TRBV6-6 and TRBJ2-7, with a weak D call TRBD1 (6 bases). V lost 0 bases to trimming and J lost 5 bases, with 17 bases between them. This CDR3 spans 16 amino acids. Germline V gene lookup returns CDR1 MNHNY and CDR2 SVGAGI (reference sequence). CDR3 residues: CASSYSMGQGINEQYV. CDR3 nucleotides: TGTGCCAGCAGTTACTCGATGGGTCAGGGGATAAACGAGCAGTACGTC.

Of note for this clonotype: The junction differs from germline at one of its ends, possibly a read error. The chain has TRBV12-3 or TRBV12-4 and TRBJ1-6, with TRBD1 as a possible D gene (6 bases). The CDR3 runs to 16 residues. The CDR3 region is CASSLNRASYNSPIHF. The CDR3, as DNA: TGTGCCAGCAGTTTGAACAGGGCCTCCTATAATTCACCCATCCACTTT.

Notes on this clonotype: One end of the junction varies from germline; a read error may be responsible. The chain uses TRBV4-1 and TRBJ1-5; perhaps TRBD1 as D (5 bases). The CDR3 is 16 residues long. Germline CDR1 MGHRA, CDR2 YSYEKL. The CDR3 protein is CANSQELGTVNQPQHF. In nucleotides, the CDR3 is TGCGCCAACAGCCAGGAACTGGGGACGGTCAATCAGCCCCAGCATTTT.

This clonotype was seen ten or more times. This chain joins TRBV7-8 and TRBJ2-6; D is uncertain. This CDR3 is 15 amino acids long. Germline V gene sequence: CDR1 SGHVS, CDR2 FQNEAQ. Trimming pared 3 bases from V and 4 bases from J, leaving 10 bases between. CDR3 sequence (DNA): TGTGCCAGCAGCTTGAATCCCCCGGGGGCCAACGTCCTGACTTTC. It codes for CASSLNPPGANVLTF.

This clonotype was counted once. This chain links TRBV19 with TRBJ2-1; D is unclear. CDR3 length: 12 residues. Germline V gene sequence: CDR1 LNHDA, CDR2 SQIVND (reference sequence). Trimming cost V 0 bases and J 7 bases, with 4 bases left between them. The CDR3 DNA follows: TGTGCCAGTAGTATAGATGAGAATGAGCAGTTCTTC. This translates into CASSIDENEQFF.

A remark on this clonotype: One end of the junction is discordant with germline, which a read error may explain. The V call is TRBV7-4, the J call TRBJ2-5, with D hard to call. Germline-derived CDR1 and CDR2 are SGHVT and SQSDAQ. CDR3 size: 8 residues. Written as DNA, the CDR3 is TGTGCCAGCAGCCCGCTGGCCTTC. Translated, it gives CASSPLAF.

This clonotype was counted many times. The chain carries TRBV7-2 and TRBJ2-1; weak D call: TRBD2 (6 bases). The CDR3 sequence is 19 residues long. CDR1 SGHTA and CDR2 FQGNSA come from the germline V gene. Trimming removed 0 bases from V and 4 bases from J, with 22 bases in between. The CDR3: CASSLAGGGSPFPYNEQFF. CDR3 DNA sequence: TGTGCCAGCAGCTTAGCCGGGGGTGGAAGTCCGTTCCCGTACAATGAGCAGTTCTTC.

The V and J genes are TRBV6-5 and TRBJ2-7; possible D gene TRBD1, 6 bases. The CDR3 length is 14 residues. Looked up from germline, CDR1 is MNHEY and CDR2 is SVGAGI. Trimming removed 2 bases from V and 3 bases from J, with 11 bases in between. The CDR3 sequence is CASSYIQGSYEQYV. The CDR3 DNA is TGTGCCAGCAGTTACATACAGGGAAGCTACGAGCAGTACGTC.

The rearrangement links TRBV7-4 to TRBJ1-4; TRBD1 matches at 7 bases. Germline-derived CDR1 and CDR2 are SGHVT and SQSDAQ. V dropped 5 bases and J dropped 5; count of bases not matched to a gene: 11. The CDR3 runs to 16 residues. The CDR3 DNA is TGTGCCAGCAGCAACGCGGCAGGGGGGTTGAATGAAAAACTGTTTTTT. This gives the protein CASSNAAGGLNEKLFF.

This clonotype has at least ten counts. V gene TRBV7-8 combines with J gene TRBJ2-7, with D tentatively TRBD2 (6 bases). Trimming removed 5 bases from V and 4 bases from J, with 15 bases in between. Per germline, CDR1 SGHVS and CDR2 FQNEAQ. CDR3 length: 14 residues. CDR3 DNA sequence: TGTGCCAGCAGCCGCGGAGGGGATGAATACGAGCAGTACTTC. Protein sequence: CASSRGGDEYEQYF.